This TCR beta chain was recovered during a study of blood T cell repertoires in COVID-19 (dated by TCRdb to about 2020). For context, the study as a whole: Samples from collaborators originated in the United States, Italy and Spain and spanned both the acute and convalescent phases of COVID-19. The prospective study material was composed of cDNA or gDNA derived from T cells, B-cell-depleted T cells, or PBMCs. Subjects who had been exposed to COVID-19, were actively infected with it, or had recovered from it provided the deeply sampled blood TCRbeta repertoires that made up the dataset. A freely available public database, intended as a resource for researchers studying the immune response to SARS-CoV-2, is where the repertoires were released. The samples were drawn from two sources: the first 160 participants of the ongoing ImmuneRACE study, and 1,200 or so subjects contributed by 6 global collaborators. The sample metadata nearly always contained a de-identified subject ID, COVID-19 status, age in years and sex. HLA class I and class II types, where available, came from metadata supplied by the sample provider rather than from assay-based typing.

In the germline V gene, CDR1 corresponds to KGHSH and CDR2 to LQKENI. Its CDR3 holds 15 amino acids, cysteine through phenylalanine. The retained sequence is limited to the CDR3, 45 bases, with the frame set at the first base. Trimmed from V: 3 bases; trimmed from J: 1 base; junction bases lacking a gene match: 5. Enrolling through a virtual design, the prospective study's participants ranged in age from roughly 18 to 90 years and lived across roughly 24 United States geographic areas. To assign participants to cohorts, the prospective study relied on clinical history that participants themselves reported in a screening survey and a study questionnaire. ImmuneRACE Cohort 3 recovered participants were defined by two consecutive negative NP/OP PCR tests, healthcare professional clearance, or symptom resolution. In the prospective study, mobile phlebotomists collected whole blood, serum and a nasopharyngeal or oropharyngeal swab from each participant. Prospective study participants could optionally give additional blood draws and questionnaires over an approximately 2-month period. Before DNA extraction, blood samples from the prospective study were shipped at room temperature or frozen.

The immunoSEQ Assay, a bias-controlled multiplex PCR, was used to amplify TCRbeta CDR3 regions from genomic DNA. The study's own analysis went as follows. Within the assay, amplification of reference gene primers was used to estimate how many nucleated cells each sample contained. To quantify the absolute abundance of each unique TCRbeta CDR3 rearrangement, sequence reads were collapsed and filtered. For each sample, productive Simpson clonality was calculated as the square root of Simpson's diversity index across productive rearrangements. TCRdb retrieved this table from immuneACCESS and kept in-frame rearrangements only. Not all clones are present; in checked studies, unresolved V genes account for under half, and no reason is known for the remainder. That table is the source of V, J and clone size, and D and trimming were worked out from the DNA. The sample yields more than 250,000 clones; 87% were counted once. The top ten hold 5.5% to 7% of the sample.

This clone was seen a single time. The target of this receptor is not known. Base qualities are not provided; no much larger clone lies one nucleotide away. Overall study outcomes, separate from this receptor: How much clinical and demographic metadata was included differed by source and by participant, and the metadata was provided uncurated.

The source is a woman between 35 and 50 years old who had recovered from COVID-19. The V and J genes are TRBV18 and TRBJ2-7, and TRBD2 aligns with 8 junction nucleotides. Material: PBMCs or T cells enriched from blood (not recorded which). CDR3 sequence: CASSPLAGTSYEQYF. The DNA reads TGTGCCAGCTCACCTTTAGCGGGGACATCCTACGAGCAGTACTTC.